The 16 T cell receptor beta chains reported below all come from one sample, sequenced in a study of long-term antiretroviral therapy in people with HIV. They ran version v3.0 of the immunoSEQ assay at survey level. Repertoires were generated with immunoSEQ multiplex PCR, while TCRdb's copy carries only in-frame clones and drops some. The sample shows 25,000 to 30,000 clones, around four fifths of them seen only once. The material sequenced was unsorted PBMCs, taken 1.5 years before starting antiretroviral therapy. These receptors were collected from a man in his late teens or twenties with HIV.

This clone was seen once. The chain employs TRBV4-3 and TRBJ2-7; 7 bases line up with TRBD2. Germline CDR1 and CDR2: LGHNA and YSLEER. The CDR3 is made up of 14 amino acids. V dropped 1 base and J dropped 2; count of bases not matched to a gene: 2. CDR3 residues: CASSQGEGPYEQYF. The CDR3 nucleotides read TGCGCCAGCAGCCAAGGGGAGGGACCCTACGAGCAGTACTTC.

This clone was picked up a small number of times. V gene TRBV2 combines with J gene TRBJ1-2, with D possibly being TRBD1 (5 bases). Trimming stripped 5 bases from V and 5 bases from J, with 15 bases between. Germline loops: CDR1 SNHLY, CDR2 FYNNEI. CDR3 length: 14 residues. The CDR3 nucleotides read TGTGCCAGCAGTCAGTCGGGGCTGCAATATGGCTACACCTTC. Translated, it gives CASSQSGLQYGYTF.

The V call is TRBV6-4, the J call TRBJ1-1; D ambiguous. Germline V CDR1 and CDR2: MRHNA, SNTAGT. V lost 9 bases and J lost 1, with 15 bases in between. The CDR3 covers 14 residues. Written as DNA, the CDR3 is TGTGCCAGGCTGACCCACCACCCGAACACTGAAGCTTTCTTT. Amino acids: CARLTHHPNTEAFF.

The CDR3, as DNA: TGTGCCAGCTCACCCAGTGGGATCCAAGAGACCCAGTACTTC. This encodes CASSPSGIQETQYF. This chain links TRBV18 with TRBJ2-5; no definite D call. The V end lost 3 bases, the J end lost 1 base, and 9 bases lay between the germline ends. The germline gives CDR1 KGHSH, CDR2 LQKENI. The CDR3 runs 14 residues.

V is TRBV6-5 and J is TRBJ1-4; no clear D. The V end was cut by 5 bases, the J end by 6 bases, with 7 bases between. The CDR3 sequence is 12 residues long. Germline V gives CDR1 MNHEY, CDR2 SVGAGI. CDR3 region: CASSGPDEKLFF. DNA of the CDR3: TGTGCCAGCAGTGGCCCTGATGAAAAACTGTTTTTT.

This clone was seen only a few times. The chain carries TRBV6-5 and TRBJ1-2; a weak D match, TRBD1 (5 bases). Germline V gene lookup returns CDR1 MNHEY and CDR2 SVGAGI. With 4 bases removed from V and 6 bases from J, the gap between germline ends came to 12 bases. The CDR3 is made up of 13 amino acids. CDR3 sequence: CASSWAGIDGYTF. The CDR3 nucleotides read TGTGCCAGCAGTTGGGCAGGGATCGATGGCTACACCTTC.

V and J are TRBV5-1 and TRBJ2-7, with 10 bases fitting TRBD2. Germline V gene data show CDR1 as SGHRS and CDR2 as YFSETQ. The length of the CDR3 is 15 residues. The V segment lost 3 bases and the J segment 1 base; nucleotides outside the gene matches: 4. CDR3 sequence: CASSWQREGSYEQYF. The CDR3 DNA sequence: TGCGCCAGCAGCTGGCAGCGGGAGGGGTCCTACGAGCAGTACTTC.

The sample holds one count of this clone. The CDR3 protein is CASSRDRAKTGELFF. The CDR3 DNA sequence: TGTGCCAGCAGCCGCGACAGGGCAAAAACCGGGGAGCTGTTTTTT. The V gene is TRBV9, the J gene TRBJ2-2; 7 bases fit TRBD1. The CDR3 runs to 15 residues. Trimming cost V 4 bases and J 5 bases; bases outside gene matches: 8. The germline gives CDR1 SGDLS, CDR2 YYNGEE.

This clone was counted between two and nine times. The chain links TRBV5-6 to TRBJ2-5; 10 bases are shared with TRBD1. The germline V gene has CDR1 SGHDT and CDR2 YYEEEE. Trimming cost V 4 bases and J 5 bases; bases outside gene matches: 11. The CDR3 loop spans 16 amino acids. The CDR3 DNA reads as TGTGCCAGCAGCCTATTTCGGGACAGGGGAAGCGAGACCCAGTACTTC. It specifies CASSLFRDRGSETQYF.

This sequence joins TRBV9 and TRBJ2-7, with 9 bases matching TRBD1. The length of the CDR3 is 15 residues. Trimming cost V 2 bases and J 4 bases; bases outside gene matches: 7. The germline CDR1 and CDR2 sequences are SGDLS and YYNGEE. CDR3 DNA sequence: TGTGCCAGCAGCGTCCGCGGGACAGGGTTTTACGAGCAGTACTTC. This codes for CASSVRGTGFYEQYF.

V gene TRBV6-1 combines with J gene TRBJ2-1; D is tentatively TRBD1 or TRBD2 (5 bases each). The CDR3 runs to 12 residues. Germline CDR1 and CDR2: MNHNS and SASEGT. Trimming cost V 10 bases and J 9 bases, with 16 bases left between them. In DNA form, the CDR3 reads TGTGCCATCGACCGAGGTGGGGGTGAGCAGTTCTTC. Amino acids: CAIDRGGGEQFF.

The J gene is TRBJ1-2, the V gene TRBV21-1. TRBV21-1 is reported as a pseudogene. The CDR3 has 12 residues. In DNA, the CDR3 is TGTGCCAGCAGCACCCAACCCTATGGCTACACCTTC. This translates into CASSTQPYGYTF.

In DNA form, the CDR3 reads TGTGCCAGTAGTATCCCTAGGGGGGGGAACTATGGCTACACCTTC. Translated: CASSIPRGGNYGYTF. The chain employs TRBV19 and TRBJ1-2; TRBD1 is a possible D gene (6 bases). Deletions cut 3 bases from V and 2 bases from J, with 13 bases between. Germline V gene sequence: CDR1 LNHDA, CDR2 SQIVND (reference sequence). The CDR3 runs to 15 residues.

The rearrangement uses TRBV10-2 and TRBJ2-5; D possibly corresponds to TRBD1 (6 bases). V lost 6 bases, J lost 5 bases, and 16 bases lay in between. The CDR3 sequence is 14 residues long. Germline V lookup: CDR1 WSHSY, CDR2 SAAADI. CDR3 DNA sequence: TGCGCCAGCAGGACACAGGGTGCGGGCGAGACCCAGTACTTC. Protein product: CASRTQGAGETQYF.

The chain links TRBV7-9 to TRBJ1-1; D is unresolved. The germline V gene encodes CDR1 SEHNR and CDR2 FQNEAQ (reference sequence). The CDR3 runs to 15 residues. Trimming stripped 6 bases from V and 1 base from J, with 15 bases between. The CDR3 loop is CASSSAALRNTEAFF. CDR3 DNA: TGTGCCAGCAGTTCGGCAGCGCTCCGGAACACTGAAGCTTTCTTT.

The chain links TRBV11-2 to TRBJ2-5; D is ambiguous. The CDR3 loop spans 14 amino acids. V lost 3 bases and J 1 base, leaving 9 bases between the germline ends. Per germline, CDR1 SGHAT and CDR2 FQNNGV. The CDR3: CASSFVGIQETQYF. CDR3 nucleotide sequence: TGTGCCAGCAGCTTCGTAGGGATCCAAGAGACCCAGTACTTC. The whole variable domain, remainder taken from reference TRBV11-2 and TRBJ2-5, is EAGVAQSPRYKIIEKRQSVAFWCNPISGHATLYWYQQILGQGPKLLIQFQNNGVVDDSQLPKDRFSAERLKGVDSTLKIQPAKLEDSAVYLCASSFVGIQETQYFGPGTRLLVL.